This T cell receptor beta chain comes out of a study of cytomegalovirus exposure and HLA in healthy donors. Overall study: Sequencing of approximately 190 million T cells in an earlier analysis found 100 million to 140 million unique TCR beta sequences.

Study-wide results and caveats: The study recorded 150 to 200 TCR beta chains that were cytomegalovirus-associated. In a later analysis, TCR beta V- and J-gene trimming was associated with a missense DCLRE1C variant. Usually a TCR sequence was rare, but some public TCRs were found in many donors.

This clone was detected a few times. Its antigen is undetermined. Germline CDR1 is MNHEY and CDR2 is SVGAGI. The V and J ends lost 7 bases and 4 bases respectively, with 14 bases between them. The CDR3 is 15 residues long. Primers for the PCR totalled 60 Vbeta and 13 Jbeta. Produced via immunoSEQ multiplex PCR; TCRdb's table is partial and in-frame only. The repertoire includes about 180,000 clones, about 69% of them detected once, and 2.9% sits in the top ten. J is TRBJ1-6 and V is TRBV6-5; D might be TRBD1 (5 bases). This clonotype was sampled from a male donor in good health and CMV-seronegative. The material sequenced was PBMCs. DNA for the CDR3: TGTGCCAGCACTCCAGGGTCTCCTTATAATTCACCCCTCCACTTT. Translating gives CASTPGSPYNSPLHF.